What follows are 30 T cell receptor beta chains derived from one specimen sequenced in a study of Graves' ophthalmopathy and Graves' hyperthyroidism. Amplification targeted the TCR beta CDR3 regions, with RNA transcripts as the source material. In the first round, RT-PCR was carried out with HTBI primers, and a multiplex PCR formed the second round. TCRdb itself ran the multiplex PCR reads through MiXCR, one entry per CDR3 protein. The table records approximately 500,000 distinct CDR3 sequences, roughly 14% of them present only once. The specimen was blood. The receptors shown here come from a young woman with Graves' ophthalmopathy.

In this sample, this clonotype turned up many times. J is TRBJ1-1 and V is TRBV5-5; no firm D call. Germline V gene lookup returns CDR1 SGHKS and CDR2 YYEKEE (reference sequence). This CDR3 is 12 amino acids long. Trimming removed 0 bases from V and 8 bases from J, with 8 bases in between. DNA for the CDR3: TGTGCCAGCAGCTTGGCTTGGAGCGAAGCTTTCTTT. It is translated as CASSLAWSEAFF.

This clonotype was detected ten times or more. CDR3 in DNA: TGTGCCAGCAGTGTACGACAGGGCCGGGGCACTGAAGCTTTCTTT. Translating gives CASSVRQGRGTEAFF. V is TRBV6-1 and J is TRBJ1-1; 7 bases align to TRBD1. Trimming took 4 bases from V and 4 from J; bases not matched to a gene: 9. CDR1 and CDR2 from the germline V gene are MNHNS and SASEGT. This CDR3 has 15 residues.

In regard to this clonotype: Since a much larger clone is just one base distant, this may be a read error. The chain carries TRBV6-4 and TRBJ1-2; 8 positions match TRBD1. CDR3 size: 13 residues. Germline V CDR1 and CDR2: MRHNA, SNTAGT. The CDR3 loop is CASSETGAAGYSF. DNA for the CDR3: TGTGCCAGCAGTGAGACAGGGGCGGCTGGCTACAGCTTC.

This clonotype has a count of ten or more. V usage is TRBV29-1 and J usage is TRBJ1-1; D may be TRBD1 (5 bases). The V and J ends lost 7 bases and 1 base respectively, with 10 bases between them. The CDR3 has 12 residues. Germline V gives CDR1 SQVTM, CDR2 ANQGSEA. The CDR3: CSARQPNTEAFF. CDR3 DNA: TGCAGCGCCCGACAGCCGAACACTGAAGCTTTCTTT.

This clonotype was seen more than once but under ten times. The chain couples TRBV9 to TRBJ1-1; TRBD1 matches 9 bases. There are 13 residues in the CDR3. The trim removed 4 bases at V and 6 bases at J, leaving 4 bases unmatched. The germline CDR1 and CDR2 sequences are SGDLS and YYNGEE. The DNA of the CDR3 is TGTGCCAGCAGCTTCCGGGACAGGGCTGAAGCTTTCTTT. This encodes CASSFRDRAEAFF.

This clonotype was recorded at least ten times. The chain joins TRBV5-6 to TRBJ1-2, with D possibly being TRBD1 (5 bases). This CDR3 has 13 residues. V lost 4 bases to trimming and J lost 5 bases, with 12 bases between them. The germline V gene encodes CDR1 SGHDT and CDR2 YYEEEE. CDR3 protein: CASSPQARYGYTF. In nucleotides, the CDR3 is TGTGCCAGCAGCCCACAGGCGCGGTATGGCTACACCTTC. Full variable domain (rest looked up from reference TRBV5-6 and TRBJ1-2): DAGVTQSPTHLIKTRGQQVTLRCSPKSGHDTVSWYQQALGQGPQFIFQYYEEEERQRGNFPDRFSGHQFPNYSSELNVNALLLGDSALYLCASSPQARYGYTFGSGTRLTVV.

This clonotype came up many times. This chain links TRBV14 with TRBJ2-4; TRBD1 matches 7 bases. With 4 bases clipped from V and 6 bases from J, the junction kept 0 bases outside the gene matches. CDR3 length: 12 residues. CDR1 is SGHDN, CDR2 FVKESK, per germline. CDR3 amino acids: CASSRDRNIQYF. CDR3 in DNA: TGTGCCAGCAGCCGGGACAGAAACATTCAGTACTTC.

This clonotype was detected ten times or more. The chain carries TRBV29-1 and TRBJ1-1; D is possibly TRBD1 (6 bases). Trimming left V 6 bases short and J 1 base short, with 12 bases between. Germline CDR1 reads SQVTM; CDR2 reads ANQGSEA. The CDR3 spans 13 residues. CDR3 sequence reads: CSVTTGSNTEAFF. As DNA, the CDR3 is TGCAGCGTCACTACAGGGTCGAACACTGAAGCTTTCTTT. The full variable domain, completed using reference TRBV29-1 and TRBJ1-1, is SAVISQKPSRDICQRGTSLTIQCQVDSQVTMMFWYRQQPGQSLTLIATANQGSEATYESGFVIDKFPISRPNLTFSTLTVSNMSPEDSSIYLCSVTTGSNTEAFFGQGTRLTVV.

This clonotype was counted ten times or more. V and J are TRBV28 and TRBJ1-6, with D possibly matching TRBD1 (5 bases). V lost 1 base, J lost 10 bases, and 23 bases lay in between. Germline-derived CDR1 and CDR2 are MDHEN and SYDVKM. This CDR3 has 18 amino acids. Written as DNA, the CDR3 is TGTGCCAGCAGTTTATTGGTGTCTGTGGGTAGAGGGGAATCACCCCTCCACTTT. Amino acid sequence: CASSLLVSVGRGESPLHF.

This clonotype was seen more than once but under ten times. V usage is TRBV4-1 and J usage is TRBJ2-7, with TRBD1 matching 7 bases. CDR3 length: 18 residues. Germline lookup yields CDR1 MGHRA and CDR2 YSYEKL. J gave up 4 bases and V 0 bases, and 15 bases lay outside the gene matches. The CDR3 bases are TGCGCCAGCAGCCAAGAGCAGGGGTACAGGGGATCGGGTTACGAGCAGTACTTC. It codes for CASSQEQGYRGSGYEQYF.

A few counts support this clonotype. V usage is TRBV27 and J usage is TRBJ1-1; 7 bases are shared with TRBD1. Per the germline V gene, CDR1 is MNHEY and CDR2 is SMNVEV (reference sequence). The CDR3 is 17 amino acids. The J segment lost 1 base and the V segment lost 5 bases, leaving 13 bases of the junction unmatched. In DNA, the CDR3 is TGTGCCAGCAGTCCTACCCTCAGGGGGTGGGCGAACACTGAAGCTTTCTTT. This encodes CASSPTLRGWANTEAFF.

The rearrangement joins TRBV30 to TRBJ1-5; no reliable D call. V lost 0 bases to trimming and J lost 0 bases, with 12 bases between them. The CDR3 covers 16 residues. CDR1 is GTSNPN and CDR2 is SVGIG in the germline V gene (reference sequence). CDR3: CAWSVTGWGSNQPQHF. The CDR3 bases are TGTGCCTGGAGTGTAACCGGATGGGGTAGCAATCAGCCCCAGCATTTT.

The chain uses TRBV6-5 and TRBJ2-2; maybe TRBD1 (5 bases). The CDR3 is made up of 17 amino acids. Germline CDR1 reads MNHEY; CDR2 reads SVGAGI. The V and J ends lost 0 bases and 4 bases respectively, with 15 bases between them. CDR3 protein: CASSYSKTRAVTGELFF. In DNA, the CDR3 is TGTGCCAGCAGTTACTCGAAGACCAGGGCGGTCACCGGGGAGCTGTTTTTT.

This clonotype was detected many times. V and J are TRBV20-1 and TRBJ1-2; no definite D call. The CDR3 loop spans 13 amino acids. The germline CDR1 and CDR2 sequences are DFQATT and SNEGSKA (reference sequence). The V end was cut by 6 bases, the J end by 4 bases, with 15 bases between. The CDR3 region has the DNA TGCAGTGCCCCAGACGCTCACGGCTATGGCTACACCTTC. Amino acid sequence: CSAPDAHGYGYTF.

This clonotype was picked up many times. This chain links TRBV6-5 with TRBJ1-5, with D unclear. CDR1 MNHEY and CDR2 SVGAGI come from the germline V gene. V dropped 0 bases and J dropped 2 bases, with 11 bases sitting between them. The length of the CDR3 is 16 residues. The CDR3 coding sequence is TGTGCCAGCAGTTACTCATCTTCCCCTGGCAATCAGCCCCAGCATTTT. Encoded protein: CASSYSSSPGNQPQHF.

This clonotype has a count of ten or more. This chain connects TRBV29-1 to TRBJ2-2, with no clear D. With 8 bases removed from V and 1 base from J, the gap between germline ends came to 14 bases. CDR3 length: 14 residues. Germline CDR1 is SQVTM and CDR2 is ANQGSEA. CDR3 coding DNA: TGCAGCATTCAAGCAGTGCTGAACACCGGGGAGCTGTTTTTT. Translation: CSIQAVLNTGELFF.

Many counts were recorded for this clonotype. The rearrangement links TRBV5-5 to TRBJ2-7; perhaps TRBD2 as D (5 bases). Germline CDR1 SGHKS, CDR2 YYEKEE (reference sequence). Trimming pared 4 bases from V and 4 bases from J, leaving 21 bases between. This CDR3 is built from 16 residues. The CDR3 protein is CASSPREYSGEYEQYF. The CDR3 nucleotides are TGTGCCAGCAGCCCCCGGGAATATAGTGGGGAGTACGAGCAGTACTTC.

This clonotype was seen more than once but under ten times. The chain uses TRBV4-2 and TRBJ1-1, with TRBD1 as a possible D gene (6 bases). V was cut by 2 bases and J by 0 bases, with 13 bases left in between. The CDR3 is 16 residues long. Germline CDR1 and CDR2: LGHNA and YNFKEQ. This CDR3 reads CASSQLPGQLNTEAFF. CDR3 DNA: TGTGCCAGCAGCCAACTACCCGGACAGCTGAACACTGAAGCTTTCTTT.

The chain has TRBV20-1 and TRBJ2-7; possibly TRBD1 for D (7 bases). Deletions cut 4 bases from V and 4 bases from J, with 11 bases between. Germline V gene sequence: CDR1 DFQATT, CDR2 SNEGSKA (reference sequence). This CDR3 has 12 amino acids. Here the CDR3 reads CSATTGTYEQYF. The CDR3 DNA sequence: TGCAGTGCTACGACAGGGACTTACGAGCAGTACTTC.

The sample holds many counts of this clonotype. This chain joins TRBV5-4 and TRBJ2-7; 7 bases line up with TRBD1. This CDR3 comprises 15 residues. Germline lookup yields CDR1 SGHNT and CDR2 YYREEE (reference sequence). V shed 0 bases and J 2 bases; nucleotides not matched to a gene: 5. The CDR3 sequence is CASSLAGTETYEQYF. The DNA of the CDR3 is TGTGCCAGCAGCTTGGCCGGGACAGAGACCTACGAGCAGTACTTC.

This clonotype was recorded many times. This chain joins TRBV12-3 or TRBV12-4 and TRBJ1-5; D gene unclear. V gave up 6 bases and J gave up 0 bases, with 9 bases separating them. CDR3 length: 14 amino acids. CDR3 residues: CASSKRDSNQPQHF. The CDR3 DNA follows: TGTGCCAGCAGCAAAAGGGATAGCAATCAGCCCCAGCATTTT.

This clonotype was seen repeatedly, ten times or more. The V call is TRBV20-1, the J call TRBJ1-6; tentatively, D is TRBD1 (5 bases). The CDR3 runs 16 residues. Germline V CDR1 and CDR2: DFQATT, SNEGSKA (reference sequence). The V end was cut by 1 base, the J end by 9 bases, with 19 bases between. CDR3 DNA sequence: TGCAGTGCTAGAGTGTCCCCTCGGGGCGGGGCTTCACCCCTCCACTTT. As protein: CSARVSPRGGASPLHF.

The rearrangement links TRBV28 to TRBJ1-5; D is unclear. This CDR3 is 14 amino acids long. Trimming removed 3 bases at V and 6 bases at J, with 12 bases between. Germline-derived CDR1 and CDR2 are MDHEN and SYDVKM. CDR3 in amino acids: CASSFRWHLQPQHF. In nucleotides, the CDR3 is TGTGCCAGCAGTTTCAGATGGCACCTTCAGCCCCAGCATTTT.

The sample holds many counts of this clonotype. The chain joins TRBV5-4 to TRBJ2-4, with 11 nucleotides matching TRBD1. The CDR3 extends over 16 amino acids. The V gene's germline CDR1 is SGHNT and CDR2 YYREEE (reference sequence). V trimming: 4 bases; J trimming: 0 bases; junction bases outside the gene matches: 3. CDR3 residues: CASSQGTGGAKNIQYF. CDR3 coding DNA: TGTGCCAGCAGCCAAGGGACAGGGGGAGCCAAAAACATTCAGTACTTC.

V is TRBV6-2 or TRBV6-3 and J is TRBJ2-7, with 8 bases identical to TRBD2. Trimming removed 2 bases from V and 2 bases from J; junction bases left unmatched: 2. This CDR3 spans 14 amino acids. Germline V gene sequence: CDR1 MNHEY, CDR2 SVGEGT. The CDR3 here is CASSYERGTYEQYF. For the CDR3, the DNA is TGTGCCAGCAGTTACGAGCGGGGGACCTACGAGCAGTACTTC.

The chain is built from TRBV12-3 or TRBV12-4 and TRBJ1-5; 7 positions agree with TRBD1. The V gene end was trimmed by 5 bases and the J gene end by 6 bases; junction bases not matched to a gene: 10. This CDR3 comprises 15 residues. CDR3 sequence: CASSPRQGTSQPQHF. CDR3 nucleotide sequence: TGTGCCAGCAGTCCCAGACAGGGAACAAGTCAGCCCCAGCATTTT.

This clonotype was picked up many times. The DNA for the CDR3 is TGTGCCAGCAGGGGGACAGTTCTGGTGCCCCAGCATTTT. It encodes CASRGTVLVPQHF. The chain uses TRBV28 and TRBJ1-5; TRBD1 matches at 7 bases. The CDR3 length is 13 residues. The V gene's germline CDR1 is MDHEN and CDR2 SYDVKM. Germline trimming cut 6 bases from V and 9 bases from J; bases unmatched to any gene: 8.

In its sample, this clonotype was seen many times. The DNA for the CDR3 is TGTGCCAGCAGCTACCACAGGGGGCTCCGATACGAGCAGTACTTC. Translated: CASSYHRGLRYEQYF. This chain connects TRBV7-9 to TRBJ2-7; 9 positions match TRBD1. V lost 4 bases and J lost 4; bases outside the gene matches: 8. The length of the CDR3 is 15 residues. From germline, CDR1 is SEHNR and CDR2 FQNEAQ (reference sequence). The whole variable domain, remainder taken from reference TRBV7-9 and TRBJ2-7, is DTGVSQNPRHKITKRGQNVTFRCDPISEHNRLYWYRQTLGQGPEFLTYFQNEAQLEKSRLLSDRFSAERPKGSFSTLEIQRTEQGDSAMYLCASSYHRGLRYEQYFGPGTRLTVT.

This clonotype was recorded a few times. The chain recombines TRBV4-1 with TRBJ2-7; D possibly corresponds to TRBD1 (6 bases). CDR3 length: 15 amino acids. CDR1 and CDR2 from the germline V gene are MGHRA and YSYEKL. Trimming left V 4 bases short and J 5 bases short, with 18 bases between. CDR3 sequence: CASSRRDNARNEQYF. Written as DNA, the CDR3 is TGCGCCAGCAGCCGCCGGGACAATGCTCGGAACGAGCAGTACTTC.

Ten or more counts support this clonotype. The chain is built from TRBV6-1 and TRBJ1-2; TRBD1 matches at 8 bases. This CDR3 contains 13 residues. The germline V gene encodes CDR1 MNHNS and CDR2 SASEGT. V gave up 7 bases and J gave up 3 bases; unmatched junction bases: 4. This chain's CDR3 is CASNGQGDYGYTF. The CDR3 nucleotides read TGTGCCAGCAATGGACAGGGCGACTATGGCTACACCTTC.